One and the same sample provided the 17 T cell receptor beta chains below, sequenced in a study of early T cells in non-severe SARS-CoV-2 infection. TCRdb independently ran MiXCR on the 5' RACE reads; one entry per CDR3 protein. The sample shows around 50,000 distinct CDR3 sequences, around 7.7% of them seen only once. Sample: whole blood. Receptors originate from an adult who was a healthcare worker with PCR-confirmed SARS-CoV-2 infection or an uninfected control (not recorded which).

This clonotype was counted many times. The rearrangement links TRBV19 to TRBJ2-2; 7 bases are shared with TRBD1. The germline gives CDR1 LNHDA, CDR2 SQIVND (reference sequence). Losses at the gene ends were 3 bases for V and 4 bases for J; bases not matched to a gene: 5. This CDR3 has 15 amino acids. For the CDR3, the DNA is TGTGCCAGTAGTATCCAGACAGGGTTCACCGGGGAGCTGTTTTTT. Amino acid sequence: CASSIQTGFTGELFF.

This clonotype was seen repeatedly, ten times or more. This rearrangement joins TRBV25-1 to TRBJ2-1; possibly TRBD1 for D (5 bases). CDR1 is MGHDK, CDR2 SYGVNS, per germline. Between the trimmed V and J ends, which lost 5 bases and 9 bases, there was a span of 23 bases. The CDR3 length is 16 residues. The DNA of the CDR3 is TGTGCCAGCAGTTCTCCGGACACCCTAACAGGCGGTGAGCAGTTCTTC. This translates into CASSSPDTLTGGEQFF.

This clonotype was counted many times. J is TRBJ1-2 and V is TRBV29-1, with 7 bases matching TRBD1. The J segment lost 5 bases and the V segment lost 4 bases, leaving 7 bases of the junction unmatched. This CDR3 region has 13 residues. Germline CDR1 and CDR2: SQVTM and ANQGSEA. The CDR3 DNA follows: TGCAGCGTTGTACGACAGGGTGGTTATGGCTACACCTTC. The encoded protein is CSVVRQGGYGYTF.

This clonotype was seen many times. V and J are TRBV20-1 and TRBJ2-3; perhaps TRBD2 as D (7 bases). Germline values: CDR1 DFQATT, CDR2 SNEGSKA (reference sequence). The CDR3 length is 16 residues. V lost 5 bases, J lost 0 bases, and 18 bases lay in between. The DNA of the CDR3 is TGCAGTGCTGGCGGGGGCCCCACGTTTAGCACAGATACGCAGTATTTT. Encoded protein: CSAGGGPTFSTDTQYF.

The genes are TRBV3-1 and TRBJ2-3; D gene ambiguous. The CDR3 runs to 12 residues. Trimming left V 1 base short and J 2 bases short, with 1 base between. Germline V lookup: CDR1 LGHDT, CDR2 YNNKEL (reference sequence). The CDR3 sequence is CASSQVTDTQYF. CDR3 DNA sequence: TGTGCCAGCAGCCAAGTCACAGATACGCAGTATTTT.

In this sample, this clonotype turned up many times. The chain uses TRBV27 and TRBJ1-1; perhaps TRBD1 as D (6 bases). V gave up 4 bases and J gave up 6 bases, with 12 bases separating them. The V gene's germline CDR1 is MNHEY and CDR2 SMNVEV (reference sequence). The CDR3 is 13 amino acids. CDR3 region: CASSWAGAAEAFF. CDR3 nucleotide sequence: TGTGCCAGCAGTTGGGCGGGGGCTGCTGAAGCTTTCTTT.

This clonotype was seen many times. This may be a read error, as it is one base from a much larger clone. The chain couples TRBV27 to TRBJ1-4; D remains unclear. In germline, CDR1 is MNHEY, CDR2 SMNVEV (reference sequence). The CDR3 extends over 14 amino acids. CDR3 bases: TGTGCCAGCAGTTATAGAGCAACTAATGAAAAACTGCTTTTT. The encoded protein is CASSYRATNEKLLF. The full variable domain, with the rest looked up from reference TRBV27 and TRBJ1-4, is EAQVTQNPRYLITVTGKKLTVTCSQNMNHEYMSWYRQDPGLGLRQIYYSMNVEVTDKGDVPEGYKVSRKEKRNFPLILESPSPNQTSLYFCASSYRATNEKLLFGSGTQLSVL.

This clonotype was recorded many times. V and J are TRBV19 and TRBJ1-4; TRBD1 agrees at 10 bases. The CDR3 runs 15 residues. V shed 5 bases, J shed 6 bases, and the junction held 6 bases outside the gene matches. CDR1 and CDR2 from the germline V gene are LNHDA and SQIVND (reference sequence). CDR3 sequence reads: CASSPLTGGYEKLFF. In DNA, the CDR3 is TGTGCCAGTAGTCCCCTGACAGGGGGCTATGAAAAACTGTTTTTT.

This clonotype showed up many times. The chain has TRBV7-9 and TRBJ2-2, with D uncertain. The V gene lost 2 bases and the J gene lost 3 bases, with 7 bases spanning the gap. This CDR3 is built from 14 residues. Germline V lookup: CDR1 SEHNR, CDR2 FQNEAQ (reference sequence). CDR3 sequence reads: CASSLNSHTGELFF. Here the CDR3 DNA reads TGTGCCAGCAGCTTAAATTCCCACACCGGGGAGCTGTTTTTT.

This clonotype came up many times. This sequence joins TRBV5-1 and TRBJ2-1; no clear D. Germline V lookup: CDR1 SGHRS, CDR2 YFSETQ. The CDR3 runs to 14 residues. The V end lost 0 bases, the J end lost 6 bases, and 10 bases lay between the germline ends. The CDR3 reads CASSLVGAINEQFF. The CDR3 nucleotides read TGCGCCAGCAGCTTGGTAGGAGCGATCAATGAGCAGTTCTTC.

Ten or more counts support this clonotype. V is TRBV5-4 and J is TRBJ1-4, with a tentative D call TRBD1 (6 bases). V was trimmed by 4 bases and J by 7 bases, leaving 17 bases between them. This CDR3 region has 15 residues. Germline lookup yields CDR1 SGHNT and CDR2 YYREEE (reference sequence). In nucleotides, the CDR3 is TGTGCCAGCAGCCCAGGGGACCTAAAGGGTGAAAAACTGTTTTTT. It is translated as CASSPGDLKGEKLFF.

Ten or more counts support this clonotype. The V and J genes are TRBV6-5 and TRBJ1-1; D unresolved. The germline CDR1 and CDR2 sequences are MNHEY and SVGAGI. There are 13 residues in the CDR3. V lost 7 bases to trimming and J lost 1 base, with 10 bases between them. CDR3: CASTFAPNTEAFF. DNA for the CDR3: TGTGCCAGCACCTTCGCCCCGAACACTGAAGCTTTCTTT.

There are many counts of this clonotype. This chain uses TRBV29-1 with TRBJ2-5; no clear D gene. The CDR3 length is 10 residues. The V end lost 7 bases, the J end lost 5 bases, and 8 bases lay between the germline ends. Germline CDR1 SQVTM, CDR2 ANQGSEA. The CDR3 sequence is CSAAMETQYF. The CDR3 DNA reads TGCAGCGCCGCGATGGAGACCCAGTACTTC.

This clonotype was observed many times. V gene TRBV7-9 combines with J gene TRBJ1-1; D uncertain. The CDR3 is 14 residues long. The ends were cut back, 1 base at V and 10 bases at J, with 16 bases in the middle. Germline V CDR1 and CDR2: SEHNR, FQNEAQ (reference sequence). Here the CDR3 reads CASSLVSGGGGAFF. CDR3 in DNA: TGTGCCAGCAGCTTAGTGTCGGGAGGTGGTGGAGCTTTCTTT.

CDR3 residues: CASSLGQQGVSTDTQYF. CDR3 bases: TGTGCCAGCAGTTTAGGACAACAGGGGGTGAGCACAGATACGCAGTATTTT. The chain employs TRBV12-3 or TRBV12-4 and TRBJ2-3; 8 bases line up with TRBD1. CDR3 size: 17 residues. Trimming removed 1 base from V and 0 bases from J; junction bases left unmatched: 6.

This clonotype was recorded many times. The gene calls are TRBV12-3 or TRBV12-4 and TRBJ1-5; maybe TRBD1 (5 bases). V shed 3 bases and J shed 1 base, with 10 bases lying between them. The CDR3 extends over 15 amino acids. CDR3 bases: TGTGCCAGCAGTTTGTTCCGGGACAGCAATCAGCCCCAGCATTTT. This sequence encodes CASSLFRDSNQPQHF.

This chain joins TRBV12-3 or TRBV12-4 and TRBJ2-7; D possibly corresponds to TRBD2 (5 bases). Trimming cost V 5 bases and J 2 bases, with 16 bases left between them. The CDR3 has 15 residues. The CDR3 reads CASSPGVRETYEQYF. CDR3 nucleotides: TGTGCCAGCAGTCCAGGTGTTAGGGAGACCTACGAGCAGTACTTC.